The sequence of this TCR beta chain was determined in a study of cytomegalovirus exposure and HLA in healthy donors (dated by TCRdb to the late 2010s). In the study overall: According to an earlier analysis of several hundred of the donors, some 180 million T cells yielded 90 million to 140 million unique TCR beta sequences and 250 to 350 Gb of sequence data. An early release that covered about 640 HLA-typed donors contained about 300 gigabases of sequencing data and tens of millions of unique TCR sequences. Of the 300 to 500 genotyped donors, roughly 80% were placed in the genetic ancestry cluster associated with self-reported Caucasian donors. The study aimed to test whether signatures of past pathogen exposure could be identified by cataloging public T cell receptors. The study profiled the T cell repertoires of 500 to 800 subjects by immunosequencing and related them to cytomegalovirus serostatus. In addition to the first cohort of approximately 670 subjects, a separate validation cohort of 120 different subjects was used. To predict cytomegalovirus infection status, the study brought together high-throughput TCR immunosequencing, statistical association of individual TCRs with disease status, and machine learning. A later analysis re-analyzed previously published TCR beta repertoires from about 600 donors and added high-resolution HLA genotyping to study TCR occurrence patterns. The later analysis used no new phenotypic data to find candidate immune exposures, relying instead on TCR beta sequences and their occurrence across donors. In an earlier analysis of a few hundred of the donors, high-throughput TCR beta sequencing was used to judge whether each TCR beta V gene segment behaved as functional or pseudogenic. Donor age, sex, ethnicity and CMV serostatus were compiled alongside the repertoire data. In a later genetic analysis, genome-wide SNP genotypes for about 65% of the roughly 700 donors were used, and that subset was treated as a discovery cohort. Every discovery cohort repertoire had been produced on one sequencing platform. Both class I and class II loci were covered by HLA typing, at four-digit resolution. Typing coverage differed by locus: A, B, C, DRB1 and DQB1 were typed in roughly 620-630 donors, DQA1 in about 550, DPA1 in nearly 610, and DPB1 in approximately 450. Because of strong linkage in the cohort, roughly five DR-DQ haplotypes were treated as single units for association and clustering. On average, about 200,000 unique TCR beta nucleotide sequences were sequenced per donor among 398 genotyped donors of the cohort, with roughly 20% of those sequences being non-productive. General study outcomes and caveats: An earlier analysis of roughly 570 of the donors showed that most TCR beta V segments appeared in productive rearrangements either about 87% or about 30% of the time, which broadly matched IMGT annotations. A total of 150 to 200 TCR beta chains were listed by the study as associated with cytomegalovirus. A cluster of highly shared sequence variants was judged likely to represent a technical artifact of the sequencing pipeline. In a later analysis, the rate of TCR association differed among HLA loci, with DRB1 alleles having the most associated TCRs and HLA-C alleles having the fewest. A further reported finding was that TCR beta sequences accurately predicted the HLA-A and HLA-B alleles for most subjects in the first cohort. In a later analysis, HLA-associated TCR beta chains showed more clonal expansion and lower generation probabilities than non-associated chains that were equally common. Most TCR sequences were seen in very few donors, while some public TCRs were found in many individuals. In vitro tests confirmed that a few of the cytomegalovirus-associated TCR beta chains recognize cytomegalovirus antigens. Presence/absence analyses assumed roughly uniform sequencing depth across donors, an assumption that may not hold. Seventeen rarely observed V segments, including chromosome 9 orphons, were excluded from the earlier analysis of about 600 of the donors because counts were too low. Most CMV-associated TCR beta chains appeared to be HLA-restricted in a later analysis, and the HLA associations seemed to be driven largely by CMV exposure. A later analysis reported that several top co-occurrence clusters appeared linked to parvovirus B19, influenza, CMV and Epstein-Barr virus. Some IMGT-functional V segments, including TRBV6-2 and TRBV6-3, could not be distinguished by the 87-base-pair reads and were therefore excluded. Because HLA typing was missing for some donors at each locus, association tests included only the typed subset. Cytomegalovirus status was reported to be diagnosed by the classifier with high specificity and sensitivity in both the original and validation cohorts. A later genetic analysis associated a missense DCLRE1C variant with V-gene and J-gene trimming of TCR beta chains, and an independent cohort replicated the association. Linkage disequilibrium might explain the correlated functional status among segregating V segments, but an unknown experimental factor could not be ruled out. Only TCR beta chains were sequenced in this cohort, and the absence of alpha or paired-chain data limited detectable features. For the cohort, immune exposure information was limited to CMV serostatus. Assigning TCR associations to individual alleles was difficult when HLA alleles, especially DR and DQ, strongly co-occurred. The authors suggested that the approach could potentially be generalized to other disease states and immunological phenotypes. Specific HLA alleles were associated with 15,000 to 20,000 TCR beta sequences at a false discovery rate of 0.05 in a later analysis. Compared with the approximately 700-donor mean, donors in an Asian-associated ancestry cluster had fewer N-insertions in productive TCRs, according to a later genetic analysis.

Taken from cysteine to phenylalanine, the CDR3 has 16 residues. This entry keeps only the CDR3 DNA: 48 bases, framed from base 1. Trimming accounts for 3 bases at V and 5 bases at J, while the number of junction bases matched to no gene is 8. CDR1 is given as SGDLS and CDR2 as YYNGEE, both from the germline V gene. On this clone itself: The clone's antigen remains unknown.

Library preparation was by the immunoSEQ multiplex PCR assay. The multiplex PCR relied on a mix of 60 forward primers for TCR Vbeta segments and 13 reverse primers for TCR Jbeta segments. Amplification of the CDR3 region of rearranged TCR beta genes was performed with a multiplex PCR assay on genomic DNA. The Illumina HiSeq System was used to sequence the amplified TCR beta libraries as 87-base-pair reads. Per the source publication's procedure: In a later analysis, tens of millions of unique TCR beta chains were counted across the 650 to 750 repertoires, and around 10 million of these chains were shared by at least two donors. A nearest-neighbor algorithm error-corrected the raw reads and collapsed the reads into unique sequences, merging closely related sequences to remove PCR and sequencing errors. CDR3 sequences were aligned to IMGT reference sequences to assign V, D and J gene segments. Each retained sequence needed at least a six-nucleotide match to both a V gene segment and a J gene segment. A rearrangement was called productive if the CDR3 had no stop codons and remained in frame with V and J, and every other rearrangement was called non-productive. Following IMGT convention, CDR3 was defined as the stretch from the second conserved V-encoded cysteine to the conserved J-encoded phenylalanine. Sequences without an unambiguous match to a single V gene segment were excluded from the earlier analysis of several hundred of the donors. In an earlier analysis of roughly 500 of the donors, V segments were called functional above 56.7% productive rearrangements and were called segregating when the between-donor standard deviation exceeded 5%. To diagnose cytomegalovirus status from the catalog of TCR beta chain sequences, a statistical classification framework was built. A later analysis assigned V and J genes by comparing TCR nucleotide sequences with IMGT/GENE-DB human TR gene sequences. The TCRdist pipeline was used in a later analysis to assign CDR3 sequences and most-parsimonious VDJ recombination scenarios. In a later analysis, each TCR beta chain was defined by its CDR3 amino acid sequence together with its V-gene family, and reads lacking a unique V-gene family were excluded. A later analysis removed several hundred highly shared, low-generation-probability nucleotide sequences to deal with suspected cross-contamination and a sequencing artifact. In a later analysis, a clonal expansion index was calculated for each public chain from normalized within-repertoire ranks of inferred template counts. In a later analysis, generation probabilities were computed using a VDJ recombination model fitted to out-of-frame rearrangements, and the results were checked against IGoR. Hypergeometric tests were used in a later analysis to score TCR-TCR, TCR-HLA and TCR-CMV co-occurrence, with a repertoire-size bias correction applied to the TCR pairs. To estimate false discovery rates, a later analysis permuted the HLA or CMV assignments 20 times. A later analysis grouped co-occurring TCRs with DBSCAN, adding TCRdist sequence similarity when clustering within HLA-allele-positive subsets. For co-occurrence clustering, repertoires with fewer than 30,000 or more than 120,000 public chains were excluded, along with about five repertoires with anomalous nucleotide sharing. Imported from immuneACCESS, the table was reduced by TCRdb to in-frame sequences with V and J called. These copies leave out some clones; in studies compared against another copy, an unresolved V gene accounts for under half, and the cause of the remainder is not known. V and J calls and clone size are copied from that table; D and trimming were computed from the DNA. For this sample, the table gives some 200,000 clones. Jointly, the top ten make up about 0.79% of the sample.

The cohort was made up of around 720 healthy bone marrow donors. At the time of sampling, every cohort member was nominally healthy, though immune exposures that went unrecorded were likely present. The donor tested CMV seropositive, placing the donor among the 289 seropositive members of the cohort. Every donor gave a peripheral blood sample, and the peripheral blood mononuclear cells from that sample were used for TCR beta sequencing. The Qiagen DNeasy Blood Extraction Kit was used to extract genomic DNA from the blood cell samples. The sequence was obtained from a woman between 18 and 29 years old in good health and CMV-seropositive. Rearrangement joined TRBV9 to TRBJ2-5; a stretch of 12 junction bases matches TRBD1. The sample was PBMCs. The sequence in DNA is TGTGCCAGCAGCGCGACGGGACAGGGGGCGTTCGAGACCCAGTACTTC. It translates as CASSATGQGAFETQYF.